The rows below give T cell receptor beta chains drawn from one sample of a study of blood T cell repertoires in COVID-19. The data were produced by immunoSEQ multiplex PCR, yet TCRdb's version contains in-frame clones alone and is incomplete. The table includes a few hundred thousand clones, more than 70% detected once. The specimen was peripheral blood. These TCRs come from a woman between 45 and 65 years old who had recovered from COVID-19. The CDR3 runs from the conserved cysteine through the conserved F or W. D genes are given only for firm matches. Only some rows state a clone size, as once, few, many or a class for expanded clones.

D	size	V	J	DNA	CDR3
TRBD1	-	TRBV28	TRBJ1-4	TGTGCCAGCAGCCTCGCGGGACAGAATGAAAAACTGTTTTTT	CASSLAGQNEKLFF
-	-	TRBV5-1	TRBJ2-1	TGCGCCAGCAGCTTATCGTCGGGATACTCCTACAATGAGCAGTTCTTC	CASSLSSGYSYNEQFF
TRBD1	-	TRBV27	TRBJ1-5	TGTGCCAGCGCGACAGGGGGGAAGTCCCAGCATTTT	CASATGGKSQHF
-	few	TRBV11-2	TRBJ2-2	TGTGCCAGCAGCGCACTACCAGGGTGGCCCGGGGAGCTGTTTTTT	CASSALPGWPGELFF
TRBD1	-	TRBV6-5	TRBJ2-1	TGTGCCAGCAGACTTGAGACAGGGGGGTACAATGAGCAGTTCTTC	CASRLETGGYNEQFF
-	few	TRBV11-2	TRBJ1-5	TGTGCCAGCAGCTTAGATCAGACAGGCAATCAGCCCCAGCATTTT	CASSLDQTGNQPQHF
TRBD1	-	TRBV29-1	TRBJ2-1	TGCAGCGTTGAAGTTGGGGACAGGTCGTTGAATGAGCAGTTCTTC	CSVEVGDRSLNEQFF
-	-	TRBV9	TRBJ2-3	TGTGCCAGCAGCGTAGGTCCGGGCGGGCCCACAGATACGCAGTATTTT	CASSVGPGGPTDTQYF
-	-	TRBV5-1	TRBJ1-2	TGCGCCAGCAGACGGGGGTTGAGTCCCGTCCCGGCTAACTATGGCTACACCTTC	CASRRGLSPVPANYGYTF
TRBD1	once	TRBV9	TRBJ1-6	TGTGCCAGCAGCGTAGGGGACAGGTTCAATTCACCCCTCCACTTT	CASSVGDRFNSPLHF
-	once	TRBV27	TRBJ2-2	TGTGCCAGCAGCCCATACACCGGGGAGCTGTTTTTT	CASSPYTGELFF
TRBD1	once	TRBV19	TRBJ2-1	TGTGCCAGTACAGTTGGCAGGGGGAAGGGTGAGCAGTTCTTC	CASTVGRGKGEQFF
-	-	TRBV19	TRBJ2-2	TGTGCCAGTAATAACCGGGACTCCTACACCGGGGAGCTGTTTTTT	CASNNRDSYTGELFF
TRBD2	few	TRBV28	TRBJ2-7	TGTGCCAGCAGTTTAGGCGGGAGAAGGTCCTACGAGCAGTACTTC	CASSLGGRRSYEQYF